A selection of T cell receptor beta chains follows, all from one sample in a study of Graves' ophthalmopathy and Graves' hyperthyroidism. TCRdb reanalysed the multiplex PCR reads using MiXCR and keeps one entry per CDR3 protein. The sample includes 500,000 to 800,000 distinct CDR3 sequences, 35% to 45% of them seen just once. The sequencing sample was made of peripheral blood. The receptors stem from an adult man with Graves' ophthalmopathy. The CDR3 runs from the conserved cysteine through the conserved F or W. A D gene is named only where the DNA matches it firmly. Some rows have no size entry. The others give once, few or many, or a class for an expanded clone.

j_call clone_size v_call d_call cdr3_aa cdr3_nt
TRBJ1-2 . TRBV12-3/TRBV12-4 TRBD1 CASSLPGQGSGGYTF TGTGCCAGCAGTTTACCGGGACAGGGGTCGGGGGGCTACACCTTC
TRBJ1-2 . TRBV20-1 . CSARECQGLNYGYTF TGCAGTGCTAGAGAGTGCCAGGGCCTTAACTATGGCTACACCTTC
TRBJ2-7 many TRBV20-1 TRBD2 CSARPNRGGRVDYEQYF TGCAGTGCTAGACCGAATCGGGGCGGGAGGGTGGACTACGAGCAGTACTTC
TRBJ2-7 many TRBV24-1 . CATSQSGVSYEQYF TGTGCCACCAGTCAATCAGGGGTTTCCTACGAGCAGTACTTC
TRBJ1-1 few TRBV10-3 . CASRTLGGAAEAFF TGTGCCAGCAGGACCCTCGGGGGGGCCGCTGAAGCTTTCTTT
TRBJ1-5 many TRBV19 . CASSIQGLGDQPQHF TGTGCCAGTAGTATACAGGGTCTCGGGGATCAGCCCCAGCATTTT
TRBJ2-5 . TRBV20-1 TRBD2 CSARPGTSEETQYF TGCAGTGCTAGGCCCGGGACTAGCGAAGAGACCCAGTACTTC
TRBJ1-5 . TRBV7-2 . CASSLGRDRQHF TGTGCCAGCAGCTTAGGGAGGGATCGCCAGCATTTT
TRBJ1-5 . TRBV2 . CASTRDPGANQPQHF TGTGCCAGCACCAGGGATCCAGGGGCAAATCAGCCCCAGCATTTT
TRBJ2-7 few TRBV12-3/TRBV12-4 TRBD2 CASSYSGGRSYEQYF TGTGCCAGCAGTTACTCTGGCGGGAGGTCCTACGAGCAGTACTTC
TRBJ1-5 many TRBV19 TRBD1 CASRRQGANDQPQHF TGTGCCAGTAGACGACAGGGGGCGAACGATCAGCCCCAGCATTTT
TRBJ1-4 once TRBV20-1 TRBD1 CSARGPGTGRTSTNEELFF TGCAGTGCTAGAGGCCCCGGGACAGGACGAACTTCAACTAATGAAGAACTGTTTTTT
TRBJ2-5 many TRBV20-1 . CSASGGFQETQYF TGCAGTGCTAGTGGGGGCTTCCAAGAGACCCAGTACTTC
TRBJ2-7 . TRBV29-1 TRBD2 CSVDGLAEYNEQYF TGCAGCGTTGATGGGCTAGCGGAATACAATGAGCAGTACTTC
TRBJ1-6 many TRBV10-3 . CASSQLNSNSPLHF TGTGCCAGCAGCCAGTTGAATTCAAATTCACCCCTCCACTTT
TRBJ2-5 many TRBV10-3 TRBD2 CANGASGAPETQYF TGTGCCAACGGGGCTAGCGGAGCCCCAGAGACCCAGTACTTC
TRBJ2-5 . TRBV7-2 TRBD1 CASSRAGTGAETQYF TGTGCCAGCAGCAGAGCCGGGACAGGGGCAGAGACCCAGTACTTC
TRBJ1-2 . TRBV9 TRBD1 CASSDPDRAVFRGYTF TGTGCCAGCAGCGACCCGGACAGGGCCGTTTTCCGTGGCTACACCTTC
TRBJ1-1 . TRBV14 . CAGSRLRGVSAFF TGTGCCGGCAGCCGACTCCGTGGGGTCAGCGCTTTCTTT
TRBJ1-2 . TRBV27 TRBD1 CASSMGQSYGYTF TGTGCCAGCAGTATGGGACAGAGCTATGGCTACACCTTC
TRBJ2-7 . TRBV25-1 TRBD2 CASSARDRGTSIHEQYF TGTGCCAGCAGTGCTAGAGATCGTGGGACTAGCATCCACGAGCAGTACTTC
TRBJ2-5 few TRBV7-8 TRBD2 CASSPRGSGSIQETQYF TGTGCCAGTAGTCCCCGGGGTAGCGGGAGTATCCAAGAGACCCAGTACTTC
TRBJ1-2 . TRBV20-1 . CSARVKDRPEGYGYTF TGCAGTGCTAGGGTCAAGGACCGACCCGAAGGCTATGGCTACACCTTC
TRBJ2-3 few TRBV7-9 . CASSSPAGTDTQYF TGTGCCAGCAGCTCCCCTGCAGGGACAGATACGCAGTATTTT
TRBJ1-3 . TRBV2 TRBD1 CASRADRVTNYGYTIYF TGTGCCAGCAGGGCGGACAGGGTGACTAACTATGGCTACACCATATATTTT
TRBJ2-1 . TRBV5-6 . CASSTRTDNEQFF TGTGCCAGCAGCACCCGGACTGACAATGAGCAGTTCTTC
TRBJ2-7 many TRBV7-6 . CASSGEGAPYEQYF TGTGCCAGCAGCGGGGAGGGGGCGCCCTACGAGCAGTACTTC
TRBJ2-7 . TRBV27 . CASSPTTGGYEQYF TGTGCCAGCAGCCCGACTACTGGGGGTTACGAGCAGTACTTC
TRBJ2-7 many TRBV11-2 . CASSFTRDSYEQYF TGTGCCAGCAGCTTTACCAGGGACTCCTACGAGCAGTACTTC